The TCR beta chain described here comes from a study of cytomegalovirus exposure and HLA in healthy donors. Findings and caveats of the study: Several of the most significant clusters were apparently associated with common viral pathogens in a later analysis. Researchers counted roughly 150 TCR beta chains as cytomegalovirus-associated. Follow-up analysis found HLA locus-dependent TCR association rates, highest for DRB1 and lowest for HLA-C.

The PCR contained 60 Vbeta and 13 Jbeta primers. TCRdb keeps only in-frame clones here, not all; method: immunoSEQ multiplex PCR. Among around 150,000 clones listed, about 75% were seen once. Of note for this clone: What it binds is not known.

Germline V gene data show CDR1 as SGHDT and CDR2 as YYEEEE. J was trimmed by 5 bases and V by 4 bases; bases with no gene match: 9. This CDR3 is 15 amino acids long. The rearrangement uses TRBV5-6 and TRBJ1-1; 9 bases match TRBD1. The clonotype was recovered from a young man in good health and CMV-seronegative. Sequencing input: PBMCs. CDR3 region: CASSPPGTGRTEAFF. In nucleotides, the CDR3 is TGTGCCAGCAGCCCCCCCGGGACAGGGCGGACTGAAGCTTTCTTT.